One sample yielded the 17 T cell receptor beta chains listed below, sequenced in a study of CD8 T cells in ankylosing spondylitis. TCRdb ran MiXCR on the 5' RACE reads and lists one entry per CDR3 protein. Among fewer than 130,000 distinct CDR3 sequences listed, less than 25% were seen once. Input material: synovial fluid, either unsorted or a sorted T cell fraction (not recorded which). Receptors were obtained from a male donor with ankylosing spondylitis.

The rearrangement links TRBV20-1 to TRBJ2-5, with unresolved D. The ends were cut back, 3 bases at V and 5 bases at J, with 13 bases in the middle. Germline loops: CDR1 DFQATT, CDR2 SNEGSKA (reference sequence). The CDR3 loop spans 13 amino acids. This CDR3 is CSARNTAMETQYF. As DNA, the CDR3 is TGCAGTGCTAGGAACACGGCAATGGAGACCCAGTACTTC.

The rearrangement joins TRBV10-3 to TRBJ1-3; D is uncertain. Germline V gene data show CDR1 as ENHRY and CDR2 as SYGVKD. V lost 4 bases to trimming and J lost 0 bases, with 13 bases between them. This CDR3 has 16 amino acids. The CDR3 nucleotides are TGTGCCATCAGTGTTACGGGGTCGAGCTCTGGAAACACCATATATTTT. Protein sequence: CAISVTGSSSGNTIYF.

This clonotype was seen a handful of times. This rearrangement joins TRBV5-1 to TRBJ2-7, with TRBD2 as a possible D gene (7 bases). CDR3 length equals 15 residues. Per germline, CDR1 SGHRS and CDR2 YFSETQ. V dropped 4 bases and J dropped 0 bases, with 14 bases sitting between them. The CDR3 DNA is TGCGCCAGCAGCCTCGGGGGGCCTGACTCCTACGAGCAGTACGTC. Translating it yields CASSLGGPDSYEQYV.

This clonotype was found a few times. The CDR3 loop reads CSATGEGATLGGYTF. Written as DNA, the CDR3 is TGCAGTGCTACGGGGGAGGGGGCTACCCTAGGAGGCTACACCTTC. The J gene is TRBJ1-2, the V gene TRBV20-1; 7 bases fit TRBD1. Looked up from germline, CDR1 is DFQATT and CDR2 is SNEGSKA (reference sequence). Trimming removed 4 bases from V and 8 bases from J; junction bases left unmatched: 16. The CDR3 contains 15 residues.

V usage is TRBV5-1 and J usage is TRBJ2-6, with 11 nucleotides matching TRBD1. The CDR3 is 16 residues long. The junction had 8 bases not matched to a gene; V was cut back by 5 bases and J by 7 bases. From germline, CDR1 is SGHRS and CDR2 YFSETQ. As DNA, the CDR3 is TGCGCCAGCAGACCCCAAGGGACAGGGGGAGCCAACGTCCTGACTTTC. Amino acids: CASRPQGTGGANVLTF. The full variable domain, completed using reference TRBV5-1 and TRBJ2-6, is KAGVTQTPRYLIKTRGQQVTLSCSPISGHRSVSWYQQTPGQGLQFLFEYFSETQRNKGNFPGRFSGRQFSNSRSEMNVSTLELGDSALYLCASRPQGTGGANVLTFGAGSRLTVL.

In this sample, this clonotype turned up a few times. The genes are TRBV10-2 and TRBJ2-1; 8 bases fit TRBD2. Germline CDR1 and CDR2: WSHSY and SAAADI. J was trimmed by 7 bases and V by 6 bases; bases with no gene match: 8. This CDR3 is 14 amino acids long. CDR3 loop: CASRVAGGRNEQFF. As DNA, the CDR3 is TGCGCCAGCAGAGTCGCGGGAGGAAGGAATGAGCAGTTCTTC.

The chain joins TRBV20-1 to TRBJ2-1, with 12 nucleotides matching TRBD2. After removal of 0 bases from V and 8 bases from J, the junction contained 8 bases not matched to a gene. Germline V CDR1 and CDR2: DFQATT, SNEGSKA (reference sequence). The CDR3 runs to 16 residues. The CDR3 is CSARDPGLAGSDEQFF. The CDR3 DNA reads TGCAGTGCTAGAGACCCCGGACTAGCGGGAAGCGATGAGCAGTTCTTC.

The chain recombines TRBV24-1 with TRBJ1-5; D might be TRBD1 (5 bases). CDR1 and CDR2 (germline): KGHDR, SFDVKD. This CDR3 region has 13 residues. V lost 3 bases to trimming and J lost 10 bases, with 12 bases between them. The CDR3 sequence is CATSDHGTQPQHF. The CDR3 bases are TGTGCCACCAGTGATCACGGGACTCAACCCCAGCATTTT.

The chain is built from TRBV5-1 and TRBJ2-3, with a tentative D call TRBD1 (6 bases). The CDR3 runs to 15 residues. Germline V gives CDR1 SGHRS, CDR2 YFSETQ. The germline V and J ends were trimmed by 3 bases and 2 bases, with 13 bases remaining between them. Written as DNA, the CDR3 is TGCGCCAGCAGCTACACCGGGACATACACAGATACGCAGTATTTT. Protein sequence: CASSYTGTYTDTQYF.

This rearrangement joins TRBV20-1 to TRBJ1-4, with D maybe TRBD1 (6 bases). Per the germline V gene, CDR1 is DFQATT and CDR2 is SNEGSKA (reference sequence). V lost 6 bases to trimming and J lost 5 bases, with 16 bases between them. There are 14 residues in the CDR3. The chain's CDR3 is CSARGGTPNEKLFF. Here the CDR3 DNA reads TGCAGTGCCCGAGGGGGGACACCGAATGAAAAACTGTTTTTT.

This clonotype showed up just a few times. Written as DNA, the CDR3 is TGCAGTGCTCCAGGACTAGCGGGAACCTACGAGCAGTACTTC. Its translation is CSAPGLAGTYEQYF. The chain links TRBV20-1 to TRBJ2-7; 12 nucleotides agree with TRBD2. V lost 5 bases, J lost 2 bases, and 4 bases stayed unmatched. The CDR3 is made up of 14 amino acids. Germline assignment: CDR1 DFQATT and CDR2 SNEGSKA (reference sequence).

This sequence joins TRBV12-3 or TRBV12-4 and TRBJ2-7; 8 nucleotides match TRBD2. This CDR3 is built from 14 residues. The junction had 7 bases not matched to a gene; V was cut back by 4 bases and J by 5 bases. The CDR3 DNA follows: TGTGCCAGCAGTTCAGCGGGAGTTTACGACGAGCAGTACTTC. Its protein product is CASSSAGVYDEQYF.

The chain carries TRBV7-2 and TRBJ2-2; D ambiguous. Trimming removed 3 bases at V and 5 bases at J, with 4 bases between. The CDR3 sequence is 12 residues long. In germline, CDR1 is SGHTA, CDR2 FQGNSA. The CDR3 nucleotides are TGTGCCAGCAGCTTGACTACCGGGGAGCTGTTTTTT. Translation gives CASSLTTGELFF.

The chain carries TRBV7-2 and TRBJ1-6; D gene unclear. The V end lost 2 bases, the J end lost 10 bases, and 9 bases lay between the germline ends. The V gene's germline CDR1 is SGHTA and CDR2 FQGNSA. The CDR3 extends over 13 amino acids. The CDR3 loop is CASSLQRESPLHF. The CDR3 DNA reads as TGTGCCAGCAGCTTACAACGAGAATCACCCCTCCACTTT.

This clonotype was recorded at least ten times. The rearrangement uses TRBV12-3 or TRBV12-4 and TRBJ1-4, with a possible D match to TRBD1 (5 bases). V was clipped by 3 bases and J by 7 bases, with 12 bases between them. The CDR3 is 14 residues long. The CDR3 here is CASSLARAGEKLFF. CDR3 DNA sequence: TGTGCCAGCAGTTTGGCCAGGGCGGGTGAAAAACTGTTTTTT.

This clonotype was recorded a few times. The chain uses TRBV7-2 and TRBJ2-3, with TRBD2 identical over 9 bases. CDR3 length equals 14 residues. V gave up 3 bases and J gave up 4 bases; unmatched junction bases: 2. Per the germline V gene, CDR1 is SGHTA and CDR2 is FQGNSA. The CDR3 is CASSLGLASDTQYF. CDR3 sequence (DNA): TGTGCCAGCAGCTTGGGACTAGCTTCAGATACGCAGTATTTT.

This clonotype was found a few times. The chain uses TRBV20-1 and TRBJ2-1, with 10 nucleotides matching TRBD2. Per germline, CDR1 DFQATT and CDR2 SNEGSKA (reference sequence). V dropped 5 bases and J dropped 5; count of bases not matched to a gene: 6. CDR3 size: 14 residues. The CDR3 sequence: CSAGGLADDNEQFF. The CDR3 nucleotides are TGCAGTGCTGGAGGACTAGCGGACGACAATGAGCAGTTCTTC.